A single T cell receptor (beta chain) is shown here with its context. The data are from a study of OX40 agonist ivuxolimab in advanced cancers. Across the study: Patients in dose escalation had liver, melanoma, kidney or head and neck cancers.

Method: immunoSEQ multiplex PCR; TCRdb's copy keeps in-frame clones and lacks some. The data contain over 100,000 clones, around 93% of them singletons. The germline gives CDR1 SQVTM, CDR2 ANQGSEA. The V end was cut by 7 bases, the J end by 4 bases, with 20 bases between. This CDR3 has 14 residues. The chain combines TRBV29-1 with TRBJ2-7; D uncertain. This specimen was CD4+ or CD8+ T cells sorted from blood, taken in a trial of the OX40 agonist ivuxolimab. The clonotype originates from an adult with an advanced solid tumor such as melanoma, head and neck, liver or kidney cancer. The CDR3 is CSASSSPRRYEQYF. The CDR3 DNA follows: TGCAGCGCGTCCTCTAGTCCGCGGCGGTACGAGCAGTACTTC.